Listed below are T cell receptor beta chains from one sample, sequenced in a study of T cell changes during pregnancy in multiple sclerosis. Only in-frame clones appear in the TCRdb table, and some are missing; sequencing was by immunoSEQ multiplex PCR. The sample includes 30,000 to 40,000 clones, 85% to 95% seen only once; the top ten take about 0.4%. Sequenced material: CD4+ T cells from peripheral blood mononuclear cells, taken in the second trimester of pregnancy. Source of these receptors: a female donor with multiple sclerosis, enrolled in a pregnancy study. CDR3s leave out the opening cysteine and the closing phenylalanine or tryptophan. For some rows the clone size is stated as once, few or many, or as a class when expanded; others skip it.

clone_size: -
v_call: TRBV7-6
cdr3_aa: ASSLLAGQATDTQY

clone_size: -
v_call: TRBV29-1
cdr3_aa: SVLGGAAEAF

clone_size: once
v_call: TRBV7-9
cdr3_aa: ASSRTGNQPQH

clone_size: -
v_call: TRBV27
cdr3_aa: ASNPTRGAFNQPQH

clone_size: -
v_call: TRBV18
cdr3_aa: ASSPPGTGVSGANVLT

clone_size: -
v_call: TRBV5-1
cdr3_aa: ASSLGDAGHLNTEAF

clone_size: -
v_call: TRBV7-3
cdr3_aa: ASSLDPGAAGTGELF

clone_size: -
v_call: TRBV7-2
cdr3_aa: ASSPKNTGELF

clone_size: -
v_call: TRBV28
cdr3_aa: ATPGTGDSYGYT

clone_size: -
v_call: TRBV7-8
cdr3_aa: ASSAGTSGTSGQY

clone_size: -
v_call: TRBV18
cdr3_aa: ASSHRTGEHNYGYT

clone_size: -
v_call: TRBV7-2
cdr3_aa: ASSLKLAGAGVETQY

clone_size: once
v_call: TRBV5-1
cdr3_aa: ASSSGGTGEEKLF

clone_size: -
v_call: TRBV28
cdr3_aa: ASIARSSNYGYT

clone_size: -
v_call: TRBV27
cdr3_aa: ASSSTGGSYNEQF

clone_size: once
v_call: TRBV10-3
cdr3_aa: AISGGQGGEKLF

clone_size: -
v_call: TRBV7-3
cdr3_aa: ASSLGRPMNTEAF

clone_size: -
v_call: TRBV18
cdr3_aa: ASSSVTDTQY

clone_size: -
v_call: TRBV4-3
cdr3_aa: ASSQGRWRYGYT